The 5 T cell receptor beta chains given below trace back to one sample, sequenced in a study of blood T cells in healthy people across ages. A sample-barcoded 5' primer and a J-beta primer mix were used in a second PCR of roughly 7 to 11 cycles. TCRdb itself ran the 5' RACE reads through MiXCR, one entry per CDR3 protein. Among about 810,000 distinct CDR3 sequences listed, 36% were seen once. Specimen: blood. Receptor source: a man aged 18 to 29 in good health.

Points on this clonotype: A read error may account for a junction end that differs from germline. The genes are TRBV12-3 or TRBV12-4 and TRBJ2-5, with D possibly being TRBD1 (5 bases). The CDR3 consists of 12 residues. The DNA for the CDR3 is TGTGCCGGCAGTCGCAGGGTTGAGACCCAGTACTTC. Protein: CAGSRRVETQYF.

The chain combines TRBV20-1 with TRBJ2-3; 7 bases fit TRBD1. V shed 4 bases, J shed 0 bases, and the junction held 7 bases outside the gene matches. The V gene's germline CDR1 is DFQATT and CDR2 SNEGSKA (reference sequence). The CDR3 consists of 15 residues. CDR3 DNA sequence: TGCAGTGCTAAAAGACAGGGTATAAGCACAGATACGCAGTATTTT. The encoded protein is CSAKRQGISTDTQYF.

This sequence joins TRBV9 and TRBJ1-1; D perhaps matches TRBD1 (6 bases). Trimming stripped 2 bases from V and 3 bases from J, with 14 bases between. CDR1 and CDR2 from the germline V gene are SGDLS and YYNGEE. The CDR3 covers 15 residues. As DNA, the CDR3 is TGTGCCAGCAGCGTTGGTGCAGGGGTGGACACTGAAGCTTTCTTT. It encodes CASSVGAGVDTEAFF.

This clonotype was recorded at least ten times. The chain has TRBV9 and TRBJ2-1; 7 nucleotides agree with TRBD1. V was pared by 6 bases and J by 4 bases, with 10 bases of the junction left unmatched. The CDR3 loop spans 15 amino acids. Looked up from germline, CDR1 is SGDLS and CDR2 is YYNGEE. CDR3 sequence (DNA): TGTGCCAGCAACCCCGCCGGGACAGCTTACAATGAGCAGTTCTTC. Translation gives CASNPAGTAYNEQFF.

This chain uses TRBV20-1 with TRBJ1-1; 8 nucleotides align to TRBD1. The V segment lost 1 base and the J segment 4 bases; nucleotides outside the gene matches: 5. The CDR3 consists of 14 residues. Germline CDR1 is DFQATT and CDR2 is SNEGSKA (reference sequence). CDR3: CSARGTGRFTEAFF. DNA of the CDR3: TGCAGTGCTAGAGGGACAGGGAGGTTCACTGAAGCTTTCTTT.